The 22 T cell receptor beta chains listed next were all sequenced from one sample in a study of blood T cell repertoires in COVID-19. Produced via immunoSEQ multiplex PCR; TCRdb's table is partial and in-frame only. The repertoire holds nearly 65,000 clones, roughly 80% seen once, with 10% to 15% in the top ten. The material sequenced was peripheral blood. The receptors derive from a human donor in a cohort sampled during active COVID-19.

V gene TRBV3-1 (or the pseudogene TRBV3-2) combines with J gene TRBJ2-1; 9 bases line up with TRBD1. Trimming at V came to 4 bases and at J to 9 bases, leaving 4 bases not matched to a gene. The germline gives CDR1 LGHDT, CDR2 YNNKEL (reference sequence). The CDR3 is made up of 13 amino acids. This chain's CDR3 is CASSLRQGGEQFF. CDR3 sequence (DNA): TGTGCCAGCAGCCTCCGACAGGGGGGTGAGCAGTTCTTC.

This rearrangement joins TRBV30 to TRBJ1-1; D is uncertain. The CDR3 is 11 amino acids. The V gene's germline CDR1 is GTSNPN and CDR2 SVGIG (reference sequence). Trimming took off 5 bases at V and 6 bases at J, with 10 bases between the two ends. CDR3 nucleotides: TGTGCCTGGGGGCCAACAGCTGAAGCTTTCTTT. Encoded protein: CAWGPTAEAFF. Full variable domain (remainder filled in from reference TRBV30 and TRBJ1-1): SQTIHQWPATLVQPVGSPLSLECTVEGTSNPNLYWYRQAAGRGLQLLFYSVGIGQISSEVPQNLSASRPQDRQFILSSKKLLLSDSGFYLCAWGPTAEAFFGQGTRLTVV.

The chain employs TRBV7-9 and TRBJ2-1; D ambiguous. The CDR3 covers 14 residues. Germline-derived CDR1 and CDR2 are SEHNR and FQNEAQ (reference sequence). Trimming took off 3 bases at V and 8 bases at J, with 14 bases between the two ends. The CDR3 region is CASSFLDRPDEQFF. The CDR3 DNA follows: TGTGCCAGCAGCTTCCTAGACCGTCCCGATGAGCAGTTCTTC.

J is TRBJ2-3 and V is TRBV2, with a weak D call TRBD2 (6 bases). The CDR3 sequence is 15 residues long. V shed 6 bases and J shed 1 base, with 14 bases lying between them. Germline V lookup: CDR1 SNHLY, CDR2 FYNNEI. CDR3: CASRRWGEGTDTQYF. Written as DNA, the CDR3 is TGTGCCAGCAGGCGGTGGGGGGAGGGCACAGATACGCAGTATTTT.

This chain joins TRBV6-2 or TRBV6-3 and TRBJ2-1; a weak D match, TRBD2 (6 bases). V lost 2 bases, J lost 4 bases, and 12 bases lay in between. Germline V gene lookup returns CDR1 MNHEY and CDR2 SVGEGT. This CDR3 contains 15 residues. The CDR3 spells CASSYRAGTYNEQFF. The CDR3 nucleotides read TGTGCCAGCAGTTACCGGGCAGGGACTTACAATGAGCAGTTCTTC.

The chain employs TRBV6-5 and TRBJ1-2, with a tentative D call TRBD1 (6 bases). Germline-derived CDR1 and CDR2 are MNHEY and SVGAGI. CDR3 length equals 14 residues. Trimming removed 2 bases at V and 6 bases at J, with 13 bases between. The CDR3: CASSYLTGMDGYTF. The CDR3 DNA is TGTGCCAGCAGTTACCTAACAGGGATGGATGGCTACACCTTC.

The rearrangement joins TRBV24-1 to TRBJ2-3, with 7 bases fitting TRBD2. The ends lost 3 bases at V and 1 base at J; junction bases unmatched: 6. The germline gives CDR1 KGHDR, CDR2 SFDVKD. The CDR3 is 16 residues long. CDR3 amino acids: CATSDAGTTRTDTQYF. CDR3 in DNA: TGTGCCACCAGTGATGCCGGGACTACCCGCACAGATACGCAGTATTTT.

The chain uses TRBV2 and TRBJ1-3; D ambiguous. Germline-derived CDR1 and CDR2 are SNHLY and FYNNEI. Trimming left V 7 bases short and J 3 bases short, with 13 bases between. This CDR3 is 14 amino acids long. This chain's CDR3 is CASIVPGGGNTIYF. CDR3 coding DNA: TGTGCCAGCATAGTGCCAGGAGGTGGAAACACCATATATTTT.

In regard to this clone: At one boundary the junction diverges from the germline segment, which might be a read error. V is TRBV6-2 or TRBV6-3 and J is TRBJ1-1; 8 bases align to TRBD1. Germline CDR1 and CDR2: MNHEY and SVGEGT. The CDR3 is 14 amino acids. In DNA, the CDR3 is TGTGCCAGCAGTCCCTGGACAGGGAACGCTGAAGCTTTCTTT. Translating gives CASSPWTGNAEAFF.

This clone was counted only a few times. The chain recombines TRBV6-2 or TRBV6-3 with TRBJ2-7, with TRBD1 as a possible D gene (5 bases). Deletions cut 6 bases from V and 5 bases from J, with 14 bases between. Germline lookup yields CDR1 MNHEY and CDR2 SVGEGT. The CDR3 consists of 13 residues. CDR3 sequence (DNA): TGTGCCAGCAGCCACAGACAGTACAACGAGCAGTACTTC. Translated, it gives CASSHRQYNEQYF.

This chain joins TRBV5-1 and TRBJ1-4, with D unresolved. The CDR3 has 16 residues. With 1 base removed from V and 7 bases from J, the gap between germline ends came to 17 bases. Germline V lookup: CDR1 SGHRS, CDR2 YFSETQ. Here the CDR3 reads CASSLSWADGSEKLFF. The DNA of the CDR3 is TGCGCCAGCAGCTTGAGCTGGGCAGACGGGAGTGAAAAACTGTTTTTT.

The rearrangement links TRBV30 to TRBJ2-7; D perhaps matches TRBD1 (5 bases). CDR1 GTSNPN and CDR2 SVGIG come from the germline V gene (reference sequence). The CDR3 contains 14 residues. Trimming cost V 0 bases and J 3 bases, with 12 bases left between them. DNA for the CDR3: TGTGCCTGGAGTGTATTGGGGCTGAGCTACGAGCAGTACTTC. Translating gives CAWSVLGLSYEQYF.

The CDR3, as DNA: TGTGCCAGCAGCCCTTATAGGGCCAACGTCCTGACTTTC. It specifies CASSPYRANVLTF. The chain has TRBV27 and TRBJ2-6; D ambiguous. The CDR3 totals 13 residues. Germline V gives CDR1 MNHEY, CDR2 SMNVEV (reference sequence). Trimming stripped 6 bases from V and 5 bases from J, with 8 bases between.

This clone turned up a few times. The CDR3 nucleotides read TGTGCCAGCAGTCCCGGGACAGCGGATGAAAAACTGTTTTTT. Encoded protein: CASSPGTADEKLFF. This sequence joins TRBV6-5 and TRBJ1-4; 7 bases fit TRBD1. The CDR3 has 14 residues. V shed 5 bases, J shed 6 bases, and the junction held 6 bases outside the gene matches. Germline lookup yields CDR1 MNHEY and CDR2 SVGAGI.

J is TRBJ2-7 and V is TRBV13; 10 nucleotides match TRBD2. Germline values: CDR1 PRHDT, CDR2 FYEKMQ (reference sequence). V dropped 5 bases and J dropped 5; count of bases not matched to a gene: 9. This CDR3 region has 15 residues. CDR3 residues: CASSDLAGDRNEQYF. DNA of the CDR3: TGTGCCAGCAGCGACCTAGCGGGAGACCGGAACGAGCAGTACTTC.

The chain couples TRBV4-2 to TRBJ1-1; D call uncertain. Trimming stripped 1 base from V and 5 bases from J, with 8 bases between. There are 13 residues in the CDR3. Germline values: CDR1 LGHNA, CDR2 YNFKEQ. The CDR3 sequence: CASSQAGITEAFF. Here the CDR3 DNA reads TGTGCCAGCAGCCAAGCCGGGATTACTGAAGCTTTCTTT.

The chain uses TRBV11-2 and TRBJ2-5; D is perhaps TRBD2 (5 bases). Trimming took 1 base from V and 4 from J, leaving 13 bases between them. Germline lookup yields CDR1 SGHAT and CDR2 FQNNGV. This CDR3 has 15 residues. CDR3 sequence (DNA): TGTGCCAGCAGCTTAGCGGGAATGGGGATAGAGACCCAGTACTTC. Protein sequence: CASSLAGMGIETQYF.

The rearrangement joins TRBV9 to TRBJ1-1, with unresolved D. This CDR3 has 13 amino acids. Germline CDR1 and CDR2: SGDLS and YYNGEE. V lost 0 bases, J lost 4 bases, and 7 bases lay in between. The CDR3 coding sequence is TGTGCCAGCAGCGTAGGGCGGGGCACTGAAGCTTTCTTT. This gives the protein CASSVGRGTEAFF.

The CDR3 loop is CATSRASGGADTQYF. The CDR3 region has the DNA TGTGCCACCAGCAGAGCTAGCGGGGGGGCAGATACGCAGTATTTT. The chain has TRBV15 and TRBJ2-3, with 12 bases matching TRBD2. V lost 1 base to trimming and J lost 4 bases; unmatched junction nucleotides: 0. The CDR3 is made up of 15 amino acids. Germline CDR1 reads LNHNV; CDR2 reads YYDKDF (reference sequence). The entire variable domain, with the rest obtained from reference TRBV15 and TRBJ2-3, is as follows: DAMVIQNPRYQVTQFGKPVTLSCSQTLNHNVMYWYQQKSSQAPKLLFHYYDKDFNNEADTPDNFQSRRPNTSFCFLDIRSPGLGDTAMYLCATSRASGGADTQYFGPGTRLTVL.

This clone was counted once. The chain uses TRBV29-1 and TRBJ1-2; 11 nucleotides align to TRBD1. This CDR3 region has 13 residues. Trimming at V came to 4 bases and at J to 6 bases, leaving 4 bases not matched to a gene. Germline values: CDR1 SQVTM, CDR2 ANQGSEA. The CDR3 bases are TGCAGCGTTGGGACAGGGGGCACGGATGGCTACACCTTC. Protein sequence: CSVGTGGTDGYTF.

The V call is TRBV4-1, the J call TRBJ1-4; 8 bases line up with TRBD1. The CDR3 spans 14 residues. With 3 bases clipped from V and 9 bases from J, the junction kept 6 bases outside the gene matches. Germline CDR1 reads MGHRA; CDR2 reads YSYEKL. This CDR3 reads CASSQWGQVKKLFF. The CDR3 nucleotides read TGCGCCAGCAGCCAGTGGGGACAGGTCAAAAAACTGTTTTTT.

The chain recombines TRBV6-5 with TRBJ2-7; tentatively, D is TRBD2 (5 bases). V gave up 8 bases and J gave up 7 bases, with 15 bases separating them. The germline CDR1 and CDR2 sequences are MNHEY and SVGAGI. The CDR3 contains 12 residues. The CDR3 region is CASPLRGREQYF. The CDR3 coding sequence is TGTGCCAGCCCGCTTCGGGGTCGGGAGCAGTACTTC.